The present TCR beta chain was sequenced within a study of blood T cell repertoires in COVID-19. Study context: From the United States, Italy and Spain came samples of acute and convalescent COVID-19. Nucleic acid was either cDNA or gDNA, and it came from T cells, B-cell-depleted T cells, or PBMCs.

Donors were grouped by their self-reported clinical history. Original processing notes: Scientists estimated how many nucleated cells there were by amplifying reference gene primers. Sequencing was performed with immunoSEQ multiplex PCR; in TCRdb, only in-frame clones are kept and a portion is missing. V and J calls and clone size are copied from that table; D and trimming were computed from the DNA. The sample shows about 400,000 clones, nearly 90% of them seen only once. CDR3 size: 13 residues. V was clipped by 6 bases and J by 7 bases; unmatched bases: 6. CDR1 and CDR2 (germline): SNHLY, FYNNEI. The sequenced sample was PBMCs or T cells enriched from blood (not recorded which). The clonotype comes from a woman between 40 and 55 years old with acute COVID-19. The chain uses TRBV2 and TRBJ1-5; 7 nucleotides line up with TRBD1. The CDR3 DNA is TGTGCCAGCAGGAGACAGGGAGACCAGCCCCAGCATTTT. Protein sequence: CASRRQGDQPQHF. The full variable domain, with the rest looked up from reference TRBV2 and TRBJ1-5, is EPEVTQTPSHQVTQMGQEVILRCVPISNHLYFYWYRQILGQKVEFLVSFYNNEISEKSEIFDDQFSVERPDGSNFTLKIRSTKLEDSAMYFCASRRQGDQPQHFGDGTRLSIL.